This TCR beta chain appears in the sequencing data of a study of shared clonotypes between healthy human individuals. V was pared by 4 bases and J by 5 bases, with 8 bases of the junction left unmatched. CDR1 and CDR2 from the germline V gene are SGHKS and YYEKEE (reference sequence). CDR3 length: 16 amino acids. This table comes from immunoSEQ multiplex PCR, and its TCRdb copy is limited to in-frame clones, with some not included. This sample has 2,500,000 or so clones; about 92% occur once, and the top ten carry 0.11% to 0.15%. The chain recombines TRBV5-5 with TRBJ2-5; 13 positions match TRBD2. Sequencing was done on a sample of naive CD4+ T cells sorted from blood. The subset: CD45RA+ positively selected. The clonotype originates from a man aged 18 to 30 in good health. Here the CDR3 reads CASSPTSGGFVETQYF. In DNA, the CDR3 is TGTGCCAGCAGCCCGACTAGCGGGGGGTTTGTGGAGACCCAGTACTTC.